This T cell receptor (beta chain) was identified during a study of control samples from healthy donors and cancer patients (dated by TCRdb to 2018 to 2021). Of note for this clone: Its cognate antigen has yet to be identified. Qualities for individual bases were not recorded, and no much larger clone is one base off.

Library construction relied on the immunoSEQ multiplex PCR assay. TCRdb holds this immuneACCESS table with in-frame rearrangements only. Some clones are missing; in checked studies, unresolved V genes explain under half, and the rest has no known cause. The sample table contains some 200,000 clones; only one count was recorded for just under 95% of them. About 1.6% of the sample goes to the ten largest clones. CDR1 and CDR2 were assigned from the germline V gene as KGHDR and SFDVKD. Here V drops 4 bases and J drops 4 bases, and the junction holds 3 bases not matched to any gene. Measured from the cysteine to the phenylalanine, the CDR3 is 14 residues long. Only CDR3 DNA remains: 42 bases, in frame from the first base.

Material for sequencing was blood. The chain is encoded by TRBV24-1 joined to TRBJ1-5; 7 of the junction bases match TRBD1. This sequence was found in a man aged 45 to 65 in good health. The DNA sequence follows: TGTGCCACCAGTGAGCGGACAGGAAATCAGCCCCAGCATTTT. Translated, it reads CATSERTGNQPQHF.